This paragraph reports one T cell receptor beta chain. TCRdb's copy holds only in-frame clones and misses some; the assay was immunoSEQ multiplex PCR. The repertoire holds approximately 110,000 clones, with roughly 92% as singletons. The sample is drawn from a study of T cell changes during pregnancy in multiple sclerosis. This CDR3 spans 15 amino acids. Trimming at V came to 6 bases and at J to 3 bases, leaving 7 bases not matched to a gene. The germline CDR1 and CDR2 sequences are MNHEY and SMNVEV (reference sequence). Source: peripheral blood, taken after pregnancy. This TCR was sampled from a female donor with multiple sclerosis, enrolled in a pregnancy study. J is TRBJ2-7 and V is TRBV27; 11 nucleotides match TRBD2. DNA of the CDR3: TGTGCCAGCAGGGAAGCTAGCGGGGGGCTCTACGAGCAGTACTTC. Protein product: CASREASGGLYEQYF.